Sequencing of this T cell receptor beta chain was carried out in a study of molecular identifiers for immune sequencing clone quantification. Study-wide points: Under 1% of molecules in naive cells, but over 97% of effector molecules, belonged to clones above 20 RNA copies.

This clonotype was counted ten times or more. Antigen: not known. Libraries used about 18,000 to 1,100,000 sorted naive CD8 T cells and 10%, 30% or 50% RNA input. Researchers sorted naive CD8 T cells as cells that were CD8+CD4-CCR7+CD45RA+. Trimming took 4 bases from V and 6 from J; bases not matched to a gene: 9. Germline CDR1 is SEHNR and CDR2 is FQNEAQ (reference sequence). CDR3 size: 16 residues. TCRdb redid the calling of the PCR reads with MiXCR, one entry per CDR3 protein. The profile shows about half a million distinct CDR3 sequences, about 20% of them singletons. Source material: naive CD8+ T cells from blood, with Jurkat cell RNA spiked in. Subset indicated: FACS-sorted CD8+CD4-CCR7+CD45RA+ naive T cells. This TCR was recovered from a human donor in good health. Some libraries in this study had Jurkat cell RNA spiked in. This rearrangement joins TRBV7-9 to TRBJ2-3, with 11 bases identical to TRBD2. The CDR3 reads CASSSTSGVTGDTQYF. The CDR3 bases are TGTGCCAGCAGCTCGACTAGCGGGGTGACTGGGGATACGCAGTATTTT.